The 21 T cell receptor beta chains below come from one sample, sequenced in a study of T cell responses to AZD1222 COVID-19 vaccine (dated by TCRdb to the early 2020s). This specimen's time point label, interpreted: about 28 days (+/-7) after the second vaccine dose. Libraries came from the immunoSEQ multiplex PCR assay. Here the immuneACCESS table is served through TCRdb, limited to in-frame sequences with V and J called. Missing clones are a known gap in these copies; in checked studies unresolved V genes cover under half, and the rest lacks a known reason. The sample table lists 150,000 to 200,000 clones, around 89% of them with a count of one. The ten largest clones add up to 25% to 30% of the sample. The material was peripheral blood, obtained 28 days after the second AZD1222 dose. These receptors all come from an adult who received the AZD1222 COVID-19 vaccine.

The chain carries TRBV6-2 or TRBV6-3 and TRBJ2-3, with 8 bases that match TRBD2. The CDR3 loop spans 15 amino acids. With V trimmed by 2 bases and J by 5 bases, 6 bases remained unmatched. CDR1 is MNHEY, CDR2 SVGEGT, per germline. DNA for the CDR3: TGTGCCAGCAGTTACCCAGCGGGAGCAAAAGATACGCAGTATTTT. It yields the protein CASSYPAGAKDTQYF.

About this clone itself: Compared with germline, one end of the junction differs, possibly owing to a read error. This chain joins TRBV2 and TRBJ1-4; D call uncertain. This CDR3 is 12 amino acids long. From germline, CDR1 is SNHLY and CDR2 FYNNEI. The CDR3 coding sequence is TGTGCCAGCAGAGAAGGGCCCTACGGACTGTTTTTT. It translates to CASREGPYGLFF.

J is TRBJ2-2 and V is TRBV6-6; no definite D call. From germline, CDR1 is MNHNY and CDR2 SVGAGI (reference sequence). V was cut by 0 bases and J by 7 bases, with 15 bases left in between. This CDR3 is built from 16 residues. The CDR3 is CASSYSRGETNGELFF. In DNA form, the CDR3 reads TGTGCCAGCAGTTACTCGAGAGGCGAAACCAACGGGGAGCTGTTTTTT.

This chain uses TRBV19 with TRBJ2-1, with 13 bases identical to TRBD2. CDR1 and CDR2 from the germline V gene are LNHDA and SQIVND (reference sequence). The CDR3 contains 13 residues. V shed 6 bases, J shed 14 bases, and the junction held 7 bases outside the gene matches. The CDR3 loop is CASSPTSGGTEFF. CDR3 coding DNA: TGTGCCAGTAGCCCGACTAGCGGGGGGACCGAGTTCTTC.

The chain links TRBV24-1 to TRBJ2-5; no clear D gene. Per the germline V gene, CDR1 is KGHDR and CDR2 is SFDVKD. The V gene lost 7 bases and the J gene lost 4 bases, with 9 bases spanning the gap. CDR3 size: 12 residues. CDR3 in DNA: TGTGCCACCAGCCGACCGGGAGAGACCCAGTACTTC. It specifies CATSRPGETQYF.

The chain combines TRBV20-1 with TRBJ1-5; D not resolved. This CDR3 spans 15 amino acids. Per germline, CDR1 DFQATT and CDR2 SNEGSKA (reference sequence). Trimming took 3 bases from V and 1 from J, leaving 13 bases between them. The CDR3 DNA reads TGCAGTGCTAGTCAATTGGTATCGAGCAATCAGCCCCAGCATTTT. Protein product: CSASQLVSSNQPQHF.

The CDR3 sequence is CASSQLAGVQYF. CDR3 nucleotide sequence: TGTGCCAGCAGCCAACTGGCGGGAGTGCAGTATTTT. The chain employs TRBV7-3 and TRBJ2-3; the match to TRBD2 covers 7 bases. Losses at the gene ends were 5 bases for V and 11 bases for J; bases not matched to a gene: 7. CDR3 size: 12 residues. Germline assignment: CDR1 SGHTA and CDR2 FQGTGA.

The chain combines TRBV3-1 (or the pseudogene TRBV3-2) with TRBJ2-7, with D tentatively TRBD2 (5 bases). V lost 0 bases and J 7 bases, leaving 19 bases between the germline ends. Germline CDR1 is LGHDT and CDR2 is YNNKEL (reference sequence). This CDR3 has 16 residues. CDR3 sequence (DNA): TGTGCCAGCAGCCAAGATCAAGCTAGCCCCCTGGGTGAGCAGTACTTC. Translated, it gives CASSQDQASPLGEQYF.

This sequence joins TRBV4-3 and TRBJ1-4; 11 positions agree with TRBD1. Germline trimming cut 6 bases from V and 8 bases from J; bases unmatched to any gene: 5. Germline CDR1 and CDR2: LGHNA and YSLEER. CDR3 size: 14 residues. CDR3 DNA: TGCGCCAGCAGAGGACAGGGGGCCTTCGAAAAACTGTTTTTT. It translates to CASRGQGAFEKLFF.

The chain has TRBV18 and TRBJ2-7; maybe TRBD1 (6 bases). Trimming took 4 bases from V and 3 from J, leaving 10 bases between them. The length of the CDR3 is 13 residues. Looked up from germline, CDR1 is KGHSH and CDR2 is LQKENI. In DNA form, the CDR3 reads TGTGCCAGCTCACGGGACACCCTCTACGAGCAGTACTTC. Translating gives CASSRDTLYEQYF.

The chain employs TRBV11-2 and TRBJ1-1; D is uncertain. The germline gives CDR1 SGHAT, CDR2 FQNNGV. Trimming took off 5 bases at V and 1 base at J, with 8 bases between the two ends. This CDR3 spans 13 amino acids. CDR3 nucleotides: TGTGCCAGCAGCCTGGGAGGGAACACTGAAGCTTTCTTT. Protein sequence: CASSLGGNTEAFF.

The V and J genes are TRBV18 and TRBJ1-1; TRBD1 matches 8 bases. Germline V gene lookup returns CDR1 KGHSH and CDR2 LQKENI. The ends lost 2 bases at V and 3 bases at J; junction bases unmatched: 14. This CDR3 spans 18 amino acids. The CDR3 region is CASSPTVTGVGGDTEAFF. DNA for the CDR3: TGTGCCAGCTCACCAACCGTGACAGGGGTCGGGGGGGACACTGAAGCTTTCTTT.

This clone was detected only once. The chain is built from TRBV4-2 and TRBJ2-7; D might be TRBD2 (6 bases). The germline V gene has CDR1 LGHNA and CDR2 YNFKEQ. The V and J ends lost 1 base and 5 bases respectively, with 21 bases between them. The CDR3 sequence is 17 residues long. The CDR3 DNA follows: TGTGCCAGCAGCCAAGTGCGGGGAGGACGTTTTAGCCACGAGCAGTACTTC. Encoded protein: CASSQVRGGRFSHEQYF.

V usage is TRBV6-5 and J usage is TRBJ2-1; tentative D call: TRBD2 (6 bases). Trimming took off 11 bases at V and 12 bases at J, with 26 bases between the two ends. Germline values: CDR1 MNHEY, CDR2 SVGAGI. This CDR3 region has 14 residues. This CDR3 reads CAGGGLLLNDGQFF. CDR3 DNA: TGTGCCGGTGGGGGACTGCTCCTCAATGATGGGCAGTTCTTC.

The chain links TRBV6-2 or TRBV6-3 to TRBJ2-5; 8 bases map to TRBD2. J gave up 2 bases and V 2 bases, and 7 bases lay outside the gene matches. This CDR3 has 16 amino acids. The germline V gene has CDR1 MNHEY and CDR2 SVGEGT. CDR3 protein: CASSYQVAGTQETQYF. The DNA of the CDR3 is TGTGCCAGCAGTTACCAGGTAGCGGGGACGCAAGAGACCCAGTACTTC.

This sequence joins TRBV3-1 (or the pseudogene TRBV3-2) and TRBJ1-4; no clear D. The CDR3 has 17 residues. Deletions cut 0 bases from V and 4 bases from J, with 15 bases between. Germline CDR1 reads LGHDT; CDR2 reads YNNKEL (reference sequence). The CDR3 bases are TGTGCCAGCAGCCAAGAATTGGCCCCTCCGGGTAATGAAAAACTGTTTTTT. Its protein is CASSQELAPPGNEKLFF.

This chain joins TRBV4-3 and TRBJ2-7; the D gene is possibly TRBD1 (7 bases). Trimming pared 2 bases from V and 6 bases from J, leaving 14 bases between. The CDR3 spans 14 residues. Germline V gives CDR1 LGHNA, CDR2 YSLEER. The CDR3 DNA reads as TGCGCCAGCAGCCAAATGGAGGGGGCCCTCGAGCAGTACTTC. Translating gives CASSQMEGALEQYF.

This chain uses TRBV6-2 or TRBV6-3 with TRBJ2-1, with 7 bases fitting TRBD1. Trimming removed 5 bases from V and 4 bases from J; junction bases left unmatched: 11. This CDR3 has 16 residues. In germline, CDR1 is MNHEY, CDR2 SVGEGT. Here the CDR3 reads CASSPQTGKEYNEQFF. In DNA, the CDR3 is TGTGCCAGCAGTCCGCAGACAGGGAAAGAGTACAATGAGCAGTTCTTC.

This chain joins TRBV9 and TRBJ2-1; D not resolved. The CDR3 has 12 residues. The V gene lost 0 bases and the J gene lost 8 bases, with 6 bases spanning the gap. The germline V gene has CDR1 SGDLS and CDR2 YYNGEE. CDR3 nucleotide sequence: TGTGCCAGCAGCGTAGCTAGGGATGAGCAGTTCTTC. Encoded protein: CASSVARDEQFF.

This chain connects TRBV6-5 to TRBJ1-2; 9 bases fit TRBD1. This CDR3 comprises 16 residues. Per the germline V gene, CDR1 is MNHEY and CDR2 is SVGAGI. V was clipped by 0 bases and J by 2 bases; unmatched bases: 4. The CDR3 nucleotides read TGTGCCAGCAGTTACTCAGGGACAGGGCCAAACTATGGCTACACCTTC. Translated, it gives CASSYSGTGPNYGYTF.

The chain joins TRBV15 to TRBJ2-7; maybe TRBD2 (6 bases). Trimming removed 4 bases from V and 7 bases from J, with 20 bases in between. From germline, CDR1 is LNHNV and CDR2 YYDKDF (reference sequence). This CDR3 is 15 amino acids long. The CDR3 DNA reads as TGTGCCACCAGCACACTACCCCAAGGGGCGGGGGAGCAGTACTTC. The encoded protein is CATSTLPQGAGEQYF.